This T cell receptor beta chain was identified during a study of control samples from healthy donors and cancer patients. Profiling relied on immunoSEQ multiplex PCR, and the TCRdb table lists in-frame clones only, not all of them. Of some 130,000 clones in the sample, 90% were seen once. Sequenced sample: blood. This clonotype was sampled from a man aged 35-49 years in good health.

The CDR3 loop reads CASRWGNYGYTF. CDR3 sequence (DNA): TGTGCCAGCAGATGGGGGAACTATGGCTACACCTTC. The V gene is TRBV19, the J gene TRBJ1-2; the D gene is possibly TRBD1 (5 bases). Germline CDR1 is LNHDA and CDR2 is SQIVND (reference sequence). Trimming removed 9 bases from V and 2 bases from J, with 10 bases in between. The CDR3 extends over 12 amino acids. The full variable domain, completed using reference TRBV19 and TRBJ1-2, is DGGITQSPKYLFRKEGQNVTLSCEQNLNHDAMYWYRQDPGQGLRLIYYSQIVNDFQKGDIAEGYSVSREKKESFPLTVTSAQKNPTAFYLCASRWGNYGYTFGSGTRLTVV.